The clone carrying this TCR beta chain was recorded only once. The data were produced by immunoSEQ multiplex PCR, yet TCRdb's version contains in-frame clones alone and is incomplete. The sample contains 150,000 to 200,000 clones, around 82% of which appear only once. This sample is drawn from a study of blood T cell repertoires in COVID-19. Those who participated ranged in age from about 18 to 89 years and resided in roughly 26 US areas. Grouping used clinical history reported by participants in a survey and questionnaire. The junction had 10 bases not matched to a gene; V was cut back by 4 bases and J by 3 bases. This CDR3 region has 17 residues. Germline assignment: CDR1 LGHNA and CDR2 YSLEER.

The sequencing input was PBMCs or T cells enriched from blood (not recorded which). This chain links TRBV4-3 with TRBJ2-1; 9 bases align to TRBD2. The TCR was taken from a woman aged 55-69 years with acute COVID-19. The CDR3 coding sequence is TGCGCCAGCAGCCCAGCCAAGGCTAGCGGGGACTACAATGAGCAGTTCTTC. Translated, it gives CASSPAKASGDYNEQFF.